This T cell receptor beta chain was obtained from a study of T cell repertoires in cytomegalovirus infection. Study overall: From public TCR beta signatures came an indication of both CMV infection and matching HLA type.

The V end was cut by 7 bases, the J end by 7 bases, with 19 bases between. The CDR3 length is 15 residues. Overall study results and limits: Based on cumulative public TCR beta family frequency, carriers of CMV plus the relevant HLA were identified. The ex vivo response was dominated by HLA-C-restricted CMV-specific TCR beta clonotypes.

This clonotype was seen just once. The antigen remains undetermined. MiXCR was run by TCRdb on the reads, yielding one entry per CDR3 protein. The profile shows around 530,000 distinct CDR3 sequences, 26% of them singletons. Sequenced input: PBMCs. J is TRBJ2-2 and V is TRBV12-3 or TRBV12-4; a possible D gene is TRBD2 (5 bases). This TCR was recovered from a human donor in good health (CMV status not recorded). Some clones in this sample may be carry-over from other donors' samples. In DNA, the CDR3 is TGTGCCAGCAACTATGACTACACCCCAGGCGGGGAGCTGTTTTTT. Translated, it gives CASNYDYTPGGELFF.